This T cell receptor beta chain was sequenced during a study of beta chain features in type 1 diabetes (dated by TCRdb to the late 2010s). Notes on the research overall: No differences in mean age, gender distribution, total cell number or subset yield were found between patients and healthy donors. A total of 100 million to 140 million sorted cells were examined across all samples, and the number of cells per subset was strongly correlated with RNA yield. In the study, TCRB repertoires of sorted circulating CD4+ T cell subsets from recently diagnosed type 1 diabetes patients were compared with those of matched healthy donors. Naive and central memory subsets were obtained from all 30 or so donors, but regulatory and stem cell-like memory subsets were isolated from only 8 patients and about eight healthy donors.

A single peripheral blood draw of roughly 0.11 L on average was collected from each donor into heparinised tubes. A BD FACSAria II was used to sort naive, central memory, regulatory and stem cell-like memory CD4+ T cells with a panel that included CD45RO, CCR7, CD25, CD127, CD95 and CD27. Purity was above 95% for every sorted population. PBMCs were separated immediately by Lymphoprep density gradient centrifugation and were stained directly, without being cultured. Samples were stained and sorted in pairs, with one healthy donor and one patient per experiment, so that batch effects were minimized. This clone was counted a few times. Its antigen is unknown. Base qualities are not at hand, and no much larger clone is one base apart. All of the isolated RNA was reverse transcribed with the High Capacity cDNA Reverse Transcription Kit, so expressed TCRB transcripts were sequenced. Naive, central memory and regulatory T cell samples underwent deep immunoSEQ sequencing, averaging around 3.6 million total reads per sample. Sorted cells were lysed in RLT buffer and RNA was extracted with DNase-treated RNeasy Micro or Mini kits, depending on cell number. To prevent cross-contamination, each cell subset was processed individually, whereas patient and healthy donor samples were processed jointly. The immunoSEQ multiplex PCR was used to amplify TCRB sequences from cDNA, generating 87-bp fragments that spanned the CDR3 region. Amplicons were sequenced on the Illumina HiSeq platform. Per the original workflow: Synthetic template baselines were used to correct PCR bias computationally, reads within Hamming distance 2 were collapsed together, and singletons that could not be merged were discarded. Reads were aligned to IMGT to assign V, D and J genes, CDR3 length, and insertions or deletions at six rearrangement sites. Within each subset, clonotype counts were normalized to sorted cell number, after which true diversity and Gini coefficients were computed with the tcR R package. Repertoire sharing was quantified using the overlap coefficient calculated on TCRB nucleotide sequences. Imported from immuneACCESS, the table was reduced by TCRdb to in-frame sequences with V and J called. These copies leave out some clones; in studies compared against another copy, an unresolved V gene accounts for under half, and the cause of the remainder is not known. V, J and clone size are those of that table, while D and trimming were read from the DNA. The sample table holds roughly 160,000 clones, of which 6.5% to 9.5% were seen once. The ten largest make up 0.94% of the sample.

From the germline V gene, CDR1 is MDHEN and CDR2 is SYDVKM. From cysteine to phenylalanine, the CDR3 is 14 amino acids long. Only CDR3 DNA is held: 42 bases, read in frame from base 1. At the junction V is shortened by 6 bases and J by 7 bases; bases outside the gene matches: 11. Paper-wide results and their limitations: Naive, central memory and regulatory TCRB repertoires appeared to be more alike among patients than among healthy donors. Because the HLA sub-analyses included only small numbers of individuals, any influence of HLA type on TCRB rearrangement was left unresolved. At VDJ recombination sites, type 1 diabetes patients had fewer insertions and more deleted nucleotides, which implies abnormalities in thymic rearrangement. Type 1 diabetes patients showed a moderate but significant shortening of TCRB CDR3 length in all four CD4+ subsets. Shorter templates might have been favored by PCR, but patient and control samples were amplified and corrected together, so both groups would have been affected equally by any skew. Sequencing cDNA rather than genomic DNA could over-represent highly expressing activated cells, although activation and CD3 levels did not differ between groups.

The rearranged segments are TRBV28 and TRBJ1-1, with 7 central nucleotides matching TRBD1. This TCR was sampled from a middle-aged woman with type 1 diabetes. The sample consisted of central memory CD4+ T cells from blood. The DNA sequence is given as TGTGCCAGCAGAATCCCACAGGGGACGGGTGAAGCTTTCTTT. This codes for CASRIPQGTGEAFF.